The source of this TCR beta chain is a study of shared clonotypes between healthy human individuals. Study at large: CD8 memory received one plate per donor, CD8 naive two, CD4 memory three and CD4 naive three.

J was trimmed by 2 bases and V by 3 bases; bases with no gene match: 3. The length of the CDR3 is 15 residues. Looked up from germline, CDR1 is ENHRY and CDR2 is SYGVKD. Sorted-subset replicate PCRs used roughly 210 ng of genomic DNA. This amount corresponded to some 32,000 T cell genomes. Some clones are missing from TCRdb's copy, which holds only in-frame ones; the method was immunoSEQ multiplex PCR. This sample has tens of thousands of clones; 60% to 70% occur once, and the top ten carry around 50%. V usage is TRBV10-3 and J usage is TRBJ2-3; TRBD2 aligns across 9 bases. The sequencing input was memory CD8+ T cells sorted from blood. Described subset: CD45RO+ cells pooled with CCR7-negative TemRA cells. The sequence came from a man aged 25 to 40 in good health. The CDR3 bases are TGTGCCATCAGTGATCTAGCGGGACCCACAGATACGCAGTATTTT. Encoded protein: CAISDLAGPTDTQYF.